This TCR beta chain was found in a study of cytomegalovirus exposure and HLA in healthy donors. Findings of the study overall: According to the study, around 180 TCR beta chains were cytomegalovirus-associated.

This clone has just one count. Antigen unknown. V lost 6 bases to trimming and J lost 7 bases; unmatched junction nucleotides: 6. The CDR3 is 13 amino acids. The germline gives CDR1 MDHEN, CDR2 SYDVKM. The primer mix had 60 Vbeta and 13 Jbeta primers. Sequenced by immunoSEQ multiplex PCR; TCRdb stores in-frame clones only, minus some. The sample lists under 150,000 clones, over 70% occurring once. The receptor comes from a woman between 40 and 50 years old in good health and CMV-seronegative. This chain connects TRBV28 to TRBJ2-7, with 10 bases aligning to TRBD2. The sequencing sample was made of PBMCs. CDR3 coding DNA: TGTGCCAGCAGAGCGGGAGGGTTTGGGGAGCAGTACTTC. Protein product: CASRAGGFGEQYF. Variable domain in full (rest from reference TRBV28 and TRBJ2-7): DVKVTQSSRYLVKRTGEKVFLECVQDMDHENMFWYRQDPGLGLRLIYFSYDVKMKEKGDIPEGYSVSREKKERFSLILESASTNQTSMYLCASRAGGFGEQYFGPGTRLTVT.